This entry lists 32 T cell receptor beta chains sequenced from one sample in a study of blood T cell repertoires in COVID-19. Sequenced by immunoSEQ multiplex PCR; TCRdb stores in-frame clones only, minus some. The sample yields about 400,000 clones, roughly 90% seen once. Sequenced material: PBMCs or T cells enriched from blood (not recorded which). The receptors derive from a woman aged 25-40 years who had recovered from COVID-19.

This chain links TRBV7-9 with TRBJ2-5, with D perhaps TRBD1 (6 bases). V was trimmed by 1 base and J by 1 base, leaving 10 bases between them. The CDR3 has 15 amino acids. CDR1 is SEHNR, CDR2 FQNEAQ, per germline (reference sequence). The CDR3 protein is CASSLVQGTQETQYF. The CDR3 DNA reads TGTGCCAGCAGCTTAGTGCAGGGGACCCAAGAGACCCAGTACTTC.

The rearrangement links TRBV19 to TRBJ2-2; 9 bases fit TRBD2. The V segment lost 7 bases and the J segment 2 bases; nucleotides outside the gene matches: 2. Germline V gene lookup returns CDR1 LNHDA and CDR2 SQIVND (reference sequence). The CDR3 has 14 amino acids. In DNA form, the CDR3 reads TGTGCCAGTACTGGGACTAGCAACACCGGGGAGCTGTTTTTT. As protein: CASTGTSNTGELFF.

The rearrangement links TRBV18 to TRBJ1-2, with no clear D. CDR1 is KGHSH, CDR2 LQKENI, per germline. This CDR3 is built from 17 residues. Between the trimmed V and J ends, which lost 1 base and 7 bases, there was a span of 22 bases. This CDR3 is CASSPRYGDTGVRGYTF. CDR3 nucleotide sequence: TGTGCCAGCTCACCACGGTATGGCGACACCGGGGTGCGTGGCTACACCTTC. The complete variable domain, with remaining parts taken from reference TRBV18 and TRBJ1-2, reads NAGVMQNPRHLVRRRGQEARLRCSPMKGHSHVYWYRQLPEEGLKFMVYLQKENIIDESGMPKERFSAEFPKEGPSILRIQQVVRGDSAAYFCASSPRYGDTGVRGYTFGSGTRLTVV.

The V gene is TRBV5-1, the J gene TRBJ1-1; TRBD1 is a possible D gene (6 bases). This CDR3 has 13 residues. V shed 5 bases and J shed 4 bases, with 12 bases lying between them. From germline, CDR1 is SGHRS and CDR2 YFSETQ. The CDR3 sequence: CASREQGATEAFF. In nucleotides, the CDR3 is TGCGCCAGCAGGGAACAGGGAGCCACTGAAGCTTTCTTT.

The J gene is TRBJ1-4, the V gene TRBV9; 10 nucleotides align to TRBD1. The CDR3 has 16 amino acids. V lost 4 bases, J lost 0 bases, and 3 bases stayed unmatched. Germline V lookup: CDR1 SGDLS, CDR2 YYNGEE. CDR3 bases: TGTGCCAGCAGCATGACAGGGGGCGCAACTAATGAAAAACTGTTTTTT. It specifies CASSMTGGATNEKLFF. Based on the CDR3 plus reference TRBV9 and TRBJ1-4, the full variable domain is DSGVTQTPKHLITATGQRVTLRCSPRSGDLSVYWYQQSLDQGLQFLIQYYNGEERAKGNILERFSAQQFPDLHSELNLSSLELGDSALYFCASSMTGGATNEKLFFGSGTQLSVL.

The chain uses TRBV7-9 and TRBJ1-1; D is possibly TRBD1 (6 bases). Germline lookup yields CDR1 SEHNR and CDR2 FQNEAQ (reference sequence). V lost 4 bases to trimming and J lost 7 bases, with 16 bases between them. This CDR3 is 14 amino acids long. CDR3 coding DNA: TGTGCCAGCAGCTCACATGGGGGGGCGATTGAAGCTTTCTTT. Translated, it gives CASSSHGGAIEAFF.

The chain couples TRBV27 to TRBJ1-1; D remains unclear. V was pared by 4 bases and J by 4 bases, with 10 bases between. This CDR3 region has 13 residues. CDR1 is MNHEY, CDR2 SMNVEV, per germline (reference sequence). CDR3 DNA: TGTGCCAGCAGTTATAGCTTGAGCACTGAAGCTTTCTTT. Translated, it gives CASSYSLSTEAFF.

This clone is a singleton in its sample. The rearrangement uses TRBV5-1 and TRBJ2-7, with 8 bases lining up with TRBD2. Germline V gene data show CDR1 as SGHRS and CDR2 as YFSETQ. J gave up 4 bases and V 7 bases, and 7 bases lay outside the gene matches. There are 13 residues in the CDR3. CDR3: CASRPTSEYEQYF. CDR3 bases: TGCGCCAGCCGTCCGACTAGCGAGTACGAGCAGTACTTC.

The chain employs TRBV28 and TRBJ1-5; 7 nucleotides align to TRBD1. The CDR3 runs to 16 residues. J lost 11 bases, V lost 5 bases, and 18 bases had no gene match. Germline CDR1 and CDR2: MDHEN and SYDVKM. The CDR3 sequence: CASSLTGTEVALAQHF. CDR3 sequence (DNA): TGTGCCAGCAGTCTCACCGGGACAGAGGTTGCTTTGGCCCAGCATTTT. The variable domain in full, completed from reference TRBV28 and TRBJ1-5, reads DVKVTQSSRYLVKRTGEKVFLECVQDMDHENMFWYRQDPGLGLRLIYFSYDVKMKEKGDIPEGYSVSREKKERFSLILESASTNQTSMYLCASSLTGTEVALAQHFGDGTRLSIL.

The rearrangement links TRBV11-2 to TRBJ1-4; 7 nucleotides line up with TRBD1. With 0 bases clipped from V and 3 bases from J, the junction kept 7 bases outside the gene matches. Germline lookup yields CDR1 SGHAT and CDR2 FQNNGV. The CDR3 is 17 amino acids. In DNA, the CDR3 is TGTGCCAGCAGCTTAGATGGGAAGGGGGCATCTAATGAAAAACTGTTTTTT. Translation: CASSLDGKGASNEKLFF.

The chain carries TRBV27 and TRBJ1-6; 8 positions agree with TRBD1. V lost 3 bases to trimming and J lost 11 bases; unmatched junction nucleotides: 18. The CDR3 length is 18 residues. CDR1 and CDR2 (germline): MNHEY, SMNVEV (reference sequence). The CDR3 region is CASSLALTGGSLITPLHF. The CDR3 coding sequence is TGTGCCAGCAGTTTGGCTCTCACAGGGGGTTCCCTTATTACACCCCTCCACTTT.

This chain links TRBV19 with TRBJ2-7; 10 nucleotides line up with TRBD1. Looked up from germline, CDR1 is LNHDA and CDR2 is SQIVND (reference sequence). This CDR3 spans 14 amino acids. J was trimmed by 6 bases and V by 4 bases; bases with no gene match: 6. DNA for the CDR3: TGTGCCAGTAGTACGTGGACAGGGGGGAGCGAGCAGTACTTC. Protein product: CASSTWTGGSEQYF.

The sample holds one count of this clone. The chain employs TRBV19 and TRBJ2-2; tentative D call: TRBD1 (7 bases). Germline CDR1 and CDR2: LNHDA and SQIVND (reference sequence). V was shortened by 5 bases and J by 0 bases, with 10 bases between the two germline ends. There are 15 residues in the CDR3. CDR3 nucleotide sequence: TGTGCCAGTAGTCGCGGGACAGCGAACACCGGGGAGCTGTTTTTT. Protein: CASSRGTANTGELFF.

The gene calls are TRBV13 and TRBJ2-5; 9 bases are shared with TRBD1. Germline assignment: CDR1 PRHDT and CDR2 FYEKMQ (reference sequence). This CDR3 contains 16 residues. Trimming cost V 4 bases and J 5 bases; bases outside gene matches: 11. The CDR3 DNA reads TGTGCCAGCAGCTCGAGCATACAGGGGGCGCGGGAGACCCAGTACTTC. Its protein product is CASSSSIQGARETQYF.

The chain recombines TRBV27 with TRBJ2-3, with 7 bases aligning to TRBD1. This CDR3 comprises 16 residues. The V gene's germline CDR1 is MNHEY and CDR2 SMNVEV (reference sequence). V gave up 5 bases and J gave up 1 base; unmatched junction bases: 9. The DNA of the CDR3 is TGTGCCAGCAGTGCGAATCTAGGACAGGGCACAGATACGCAGTATTTT. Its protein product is CASSANLGQGTDTQYF.

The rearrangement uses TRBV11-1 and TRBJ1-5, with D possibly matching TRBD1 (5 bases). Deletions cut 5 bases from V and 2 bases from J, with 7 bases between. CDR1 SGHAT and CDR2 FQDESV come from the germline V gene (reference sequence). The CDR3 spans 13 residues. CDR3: CASSLQGNQPQHF. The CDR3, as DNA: TGTGCCAGCAGCCTACAGGGCAATCAGCCCCAGCATTTT.

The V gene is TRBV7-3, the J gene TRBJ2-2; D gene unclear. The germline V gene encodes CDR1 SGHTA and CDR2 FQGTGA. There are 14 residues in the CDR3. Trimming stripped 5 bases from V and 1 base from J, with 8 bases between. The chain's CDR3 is CASSLTRNTGELFF. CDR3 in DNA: TGTGCCAGCAGCCTGACAAGGAACACCGGGGAGCTGTTTTTT.

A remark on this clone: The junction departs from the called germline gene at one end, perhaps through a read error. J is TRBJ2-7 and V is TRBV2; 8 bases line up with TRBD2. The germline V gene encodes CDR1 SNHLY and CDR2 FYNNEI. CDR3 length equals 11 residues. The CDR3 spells CASSEAWRGVF. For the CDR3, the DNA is TGTGCCAGCAGTGAAGCCTGGCGGGGGGTCTTC.

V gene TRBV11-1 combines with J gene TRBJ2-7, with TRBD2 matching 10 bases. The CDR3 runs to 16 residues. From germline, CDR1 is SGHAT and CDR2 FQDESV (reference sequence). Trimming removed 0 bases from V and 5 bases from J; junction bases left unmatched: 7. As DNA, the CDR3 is TGTGCCAGCAGCTTAGCGGCACTAGCGGGAAGAGACGAGCAGTACTTC. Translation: CASSLAALAGRDEQYF.

CDR3 nucleotides: TGTGCCAGCAGGGCGGGACAGCCCAAGGCCACTGAAGCTTTCTTT. It encodes CASRAGQPKATEAFF. The chain has TRBV27 and TRBJ1-1; TRBD1 agrees at 7 bases. The CDR3 runs to 15 residues. Germline lookup yields CDR1 MNHEY and CDR2 SMNVEV (reference sequence). Trimming removed 6 bases from V and 4 bases from J; junction bases left unmatched: 11.

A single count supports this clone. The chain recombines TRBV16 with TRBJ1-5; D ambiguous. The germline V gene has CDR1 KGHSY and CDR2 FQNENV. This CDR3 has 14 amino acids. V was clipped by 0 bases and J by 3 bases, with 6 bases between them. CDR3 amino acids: CASSQSRFNQPQHF. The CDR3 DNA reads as TGTGCCAGCAGCCAATCTCGGTTCAATCAGCCCCAGCATTTT.

CDR3 DNA: TGTGCCAGCAGTGTCGGCAGGGGCCGCACAGATACGCAGTATTTT. Encoded protein: CASSVGRGRTDTQYF. V gene TRBV2 combines with J gene TRBJ2-3; weak D call: TRBD1 (6 bases). In germline, CDR1 is SNHLY, CDR2 FYNNEI. The CDR3 is 15 amino acids. V shed 4 bases and J shed 1 base, with 12 bases lying between them. Combining the CDR3 with reference TRBV2 and TRBJ2-3 gives the whole variable domain EPEVTQTPSHQVTQMGQEVILRCVPISNHLYFYWYRQILGQKVEFLVSFYNNEISEKSEIFDDQFSVERPDGSNFTLKIRSTKLEDSAMYFCASSVGRGRTDTQYFGPGTRLTVL.

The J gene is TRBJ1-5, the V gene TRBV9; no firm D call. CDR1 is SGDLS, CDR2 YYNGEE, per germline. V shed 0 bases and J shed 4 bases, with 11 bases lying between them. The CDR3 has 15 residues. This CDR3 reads CASSVAPSDNQPQHF. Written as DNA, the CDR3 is TGTGCCAGCAGCGTAGCCCCGTCAGATAATCAGCCCCAGCATTTT.

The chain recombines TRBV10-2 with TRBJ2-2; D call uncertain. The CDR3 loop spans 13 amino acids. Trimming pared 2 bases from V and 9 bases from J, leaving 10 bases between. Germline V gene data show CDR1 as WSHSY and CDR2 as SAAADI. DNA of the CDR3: TGCGCCAGCAGTGAGAATCCCCGGTGGGAGCTGTTTTTT. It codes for CASSENPRWELFF.

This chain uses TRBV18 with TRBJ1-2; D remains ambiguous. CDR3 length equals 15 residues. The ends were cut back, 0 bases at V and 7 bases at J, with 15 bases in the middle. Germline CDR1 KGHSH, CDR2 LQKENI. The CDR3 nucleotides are TGTGCCAGCTCACCACCAGGAATCCCTGGGAGTGGCTACACCTTC. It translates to CASSPPGIPGSGYTF.

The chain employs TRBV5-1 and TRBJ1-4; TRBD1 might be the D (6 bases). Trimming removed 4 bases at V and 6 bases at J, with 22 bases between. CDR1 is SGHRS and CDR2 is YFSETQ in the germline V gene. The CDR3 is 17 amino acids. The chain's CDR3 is CASSPRPPTGADEKLFF. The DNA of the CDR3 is TGCGCCAGCAGCCCCCGACCCCCGACAGGTGCGGATGAAAAACTGTTTTTT.

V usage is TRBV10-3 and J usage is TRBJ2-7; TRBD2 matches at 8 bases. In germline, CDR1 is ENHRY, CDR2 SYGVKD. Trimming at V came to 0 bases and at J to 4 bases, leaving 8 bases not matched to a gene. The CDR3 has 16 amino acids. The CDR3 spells CAISESTPGGAYEQYF. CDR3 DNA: TGTGCCATCAGTGAGTCGACCCCCGGGGGGGCTTACGAGCAGTACTTC.

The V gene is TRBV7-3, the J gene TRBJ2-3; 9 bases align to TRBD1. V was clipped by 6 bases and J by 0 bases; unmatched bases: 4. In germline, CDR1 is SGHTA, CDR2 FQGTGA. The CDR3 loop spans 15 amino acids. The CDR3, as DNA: TGTGCCAGCAGACGGGACAGGGCTAGCACAGATACGCAGTATTTT. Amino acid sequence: CASRRDRASTDTQYF. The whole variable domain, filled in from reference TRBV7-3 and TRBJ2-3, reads GAGVSQTPSNKVTEKGKYVELRCDPISGHTALYWYRQSLGQGPEFLIYFQGTGAADDSGLPNDRFFAVRPEGSVSTLKIQRTERGDSAVYLCASRRDRASTDTQYFGPGTRLTVL.

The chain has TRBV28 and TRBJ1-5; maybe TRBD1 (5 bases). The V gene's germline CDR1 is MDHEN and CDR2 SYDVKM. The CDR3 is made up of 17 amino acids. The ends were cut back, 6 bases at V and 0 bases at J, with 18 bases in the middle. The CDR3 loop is CASRHPGTRDSNQPQHF. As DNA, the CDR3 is TGTGCCAGCAGACATCCGGGGACTAGGGATAGCAATCAGCCCCAGCATTTT.

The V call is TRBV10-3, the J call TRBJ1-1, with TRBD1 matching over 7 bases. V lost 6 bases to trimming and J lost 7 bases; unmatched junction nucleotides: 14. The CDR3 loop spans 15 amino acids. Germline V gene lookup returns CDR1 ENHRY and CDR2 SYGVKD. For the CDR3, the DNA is TGTGCCATCAGCAACCAAGACAGGGCGGCAGTTGAAGCTTTCTTT. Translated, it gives CAISNQDRAAVEAFF.

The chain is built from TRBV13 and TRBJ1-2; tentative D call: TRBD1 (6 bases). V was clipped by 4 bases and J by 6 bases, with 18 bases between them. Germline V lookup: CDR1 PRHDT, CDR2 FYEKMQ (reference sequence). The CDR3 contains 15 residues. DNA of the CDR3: TGTGCCAGCAGCTACCAACCCCAAACAGGGAATGGCTACACCTTC. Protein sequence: CASSYQPQTGNGYTF. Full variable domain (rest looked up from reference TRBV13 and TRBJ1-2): AAGVIQSPRHLIKEKRETATLKCYPIPRHDTVYWYQQGPGQDPQFLISFYEKMQSDKGSIPDRFSAQQFSDYHSELNMSSLELGDSALYFCASSYQPQTGNGYTFGSGTRLTVV.

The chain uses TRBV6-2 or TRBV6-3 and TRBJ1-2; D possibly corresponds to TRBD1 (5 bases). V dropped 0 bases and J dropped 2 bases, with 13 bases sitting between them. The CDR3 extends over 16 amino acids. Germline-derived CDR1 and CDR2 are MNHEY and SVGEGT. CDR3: CASSYSSTETNYGYTF. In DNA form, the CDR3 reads TGTGCCAGCAGTTACTCGTCGACAGAAACAAACTATGGCTACACCTTC.